The 10 T cell receptor beta chains below all came from one sample that was sequenced in a study of T cell responses to AZD1222 COVID-19 vaccine. Sequenced by immunoSEQ multiplex PCR; TCRdb stores in-frame clones only, minus some. The table includes some 130,000 clones, 88% detected once. The sequenced sample was peripheral blood, obtained on day 0 of AZD1222 vaccination. These receptors were taken from an adult in good health.

This sequence joins TRBV27 and TRBJ1-2; no definite D call. CDR1 is MNHEY, CDR2 SMNVEV, per germline (reference sequence). This CDR3 is built from 14 residues. The ends were cut back, 2 bases at V and 3 bases at J, with 10 bases in the middle. The CDR3 loop is CASSLIGGYYGYTF. CDR3 sequence (DNA): TGTGCCAGCAGTTTAATAGGAGGGTACTATGGCTACACCTTC.

This clone was detected only once. V usage is TRBV30 and J usage is TRBJ2-2; no clear D gene. The CDR3 length is 13 residues. The V end lost 0 bases, the J end lost 6 bases, and 8 bases lay between the germline ends. Germline V gene lookup returns CDR1 GTSNPN and CDR2 SVGIG (reference sequence). CDR3 sequence reads: CAWSVLSPGELFF. The CDR3 region has the DNA TGTGCCTGGAGTGTACTTAGCCCCGGGGAGCTGTTTTTT.

V gene TRBV5-4 combines with J gene TRBJ1-6; no clear D. V was clipped by 4 bases and J by 10 bases, with 21 bases between them. This CDR3 comprises 16 residues. CDR1 and CDR2 (germline): SGHNT, YYREEE (reference sequence). The CDR3 here is CASSEPGPPEVSPLHF. CDR3 nucleotide sequence: TGTGCCAGCAGCGAACCGGGTCCTCCCGAGGTCTCACCCCTCCACTTT.

The chain links TRBV10-1 to TRBJ2-2, with 12 bases identical to TRBD1. The CDR3 length is 15 residues. J lost 7 bases, V lost 8 bases, and 8 bases had no gene match. Germline values: CDR1 WNHNN, CDR2 SYGVQD (reference sequence). The DNA for the CDR3 is TGCGCCAGCGGGCCGGGACAGGGGGCAGTCGGGGAGCTGTTTTTT. The encoded protein is CASGPGQGAVGELFF.

The chain uses TRBV27 and TRBJ2-7; TRBD1 matches at 7 bases. Germline loops: CDR1 MNHEY, CDR2 SMNVEV (reference sequence). The CDR3 totals 16 residues. Unmatched junction bases numbered 13, after V lost 3 bases and J lost 5 bases. In DNA, the CDR3 is TGTGCCAGCAGTTTGCGGGCACAGGGGACGAGGAACGAGCAGTACTTC. Translation gives CASSLRAQGTRNEQYF.

This clone was detected once. The CDR3, as DNA: TGTGCCAGCGAACGAGGCCAGGGTATATCTCAGCCCCAGCATTTT. Its protein product is CASERGQGISQPQHF. The chain links TRBV19 to TRBJ1-5, with D possibly TRBD1 on 5 matching bases. V was cut by 9 bases and J by 6 bases, with 21 bases left in between. Germline V gene sequence: CDR1 LNHDA, CDR2 SQIVND (reference sequence). The CDR3 extends over 15 amino acids.

The CDR3 DNA reads as TGCGCCAGCGCGACTAGCGGGGGGGGACTCACAGATACGCAGTATTTT. Amino acids: CASATSGGGLTDTQYF. The J gene is TRBJ2-3, the V gene TRBV5-1; TRBD2 matches 14 bases. Germline lookup yields CDR1 SGHRS and CDR2 YFSETQ. J lost 2 bases, V lost 7 bases, and 6 bases had no gene match. The CDR3 covers 16 residues.

The J gene is TRBJ2-1, the V gene TRBV5-1; D ambiguous. Germline CDR1 SGHRS, CDR2 YFSETQ. This CDR3 contains 14 residues. V was trimmed by 4 bases and J by 5 bases, leaving 13 bases between them. The CDR3 DNA follows: TGCGCCAGCAGCGCCGACCCCTCAGACAATGAGCAGTTCTTC. Its protein product is CASSADPSDNEQFF.

The chain employs TRBV5-5 and TRBJ1-1, with 7 bases that match TRBD1. The trim removed 3 bases at V and 5 bases at J, leaving 10 bases unmatched. The CDR3 is made up of 15 amino acids. Germline lookup yields CDR1 SGHKS and CDR2 YYEKEE (reference sequence). The CDR3 spells CASSSHDRDRTEAFF. As DNA, the CDR3 is TGTGCCAGCAGCTCCCATGACAGGGATCGTACTGAAGCTTTCTTT.

The rearrangement uses TRBV5-8 and TRBJ2-2; D not resolved. Germline CDR1 and CDR2: SGHTS and YDEGEE. The CDR3 totals 16 residues. V was shortened by 1 base and J by 3 bases, with 13 bases between the two germline ends. The CDR3 nucleotides read TGTGCCAGCAGCTTGTTAGCTCTAACGCACACCGGGGAGCTGTTTTTT. Translating gives CASSLLALTHTGELFF.